This is a list of T cell receptor beta chains from one sample in a study of blood T cell repertoires in COVID-19. Method: immunoSEQ multiplex PCR; TCRdb's copy keeps in-frame clones and lacks some. Here the sample spans some 150,000 clones, roughly nine tenths being singletons. Sequencing was done on a sample of peripheral blood. Receptors originate from a middle-aged woman with acute or convalescent COVID-19. CDR3s leave out the opening cysteine and the closing phenylalanine or tryptophan. The D gene is left open where the match is weak. Some rows have no size entry. The others give once, few or many, or a class for an expanded clone.

j_call v_call d_call clone_size cdr3_aa
TRBJ2-3 TRBV5-1 - - ASSLASGVLPIPSTDTQY
TRBJ2-3 TRBV3-1/TRBV3-2 - - ASSAQGGMGDTQY
TRBJ2-1 TRBV7-6 TRBD2 - ASSVRWGGDEQF
TRBJ2-7 TRBV6-6 - - ASGERGGIYEQY
TRBJ2-1 TRBV6-4 TRBD2 - ASSDLAGSSYNEQF
TRBJ1-5 TRBV3-1/TRBV3-2 - - ASSVRINQPQH
TRBJ2-3 TRBV10-3 TRBD2 - AISSSGGAADTQY
TRBJ2-1 TRBV3-1/TRBV3-2 TRBD2 - ASSQMGLPYNEQF
TRBJ1-2 TRBV4-2 TRBD1 - ASSRGTGDYGYT
TRBJ2-1 TRBV6-1 - few ASSEDGYWEQF
TRBJ2-3 TRBV9 TRBD2 - ASSVISSGGYQDTDTQY
TRBJ2-1 TRBV5-1 TRBD2 - ASSLPPTSGRHNEQF
TRBJ1-2 TRBV20-1 - - SASITGKGYT
TRBJ1-1 TRBV28 - - ASSGGLEAF
TRBJ1-4 TRBV27 TRBD1 - ASSLMTGGNEKLF
TRBJ2-2 TRBV9 - - ASSVGGTGELF
TRBJ1-2 TRBV25-1 - - ASGQGGPRYGYT
TRBJ1-5 TRBV25-1 TRBD1 few ASSDQSRGRHQPQH
TRBJ2-7 TRBV28 - - ASSPFGSAEQY
TRBJ2-1 TRBV4-1 - - ASSPRDFVNEQF
TRBJ1-3 TRBV5-1 - - ASSLGQPGNTIY
TRBJ2-7 TRBV6-5 - - ASSYLGTSEQY
TRBJ2-6 TRBV13 TRBD2 - ASSLGRLAGGLGANVLT
TRBJ1-2 TRBV24-1 TRBD1 - ATSKGTGPYNMPSNYGYT
TRBJ2-1 TRBV3-1/TRBV3-2 - - ASSPYPGGNEQF
TRBJ2-7 TRBV19 TRBD2 - ASSIDLSAAGVSYEQY
TRBJ1-4 TRBV30 - - AWSTGRNEKLF
TRBJ2-1 TRBV11-2 - - ASTIYNEQF
TRBJ1-5 TRBV7-3 - - ASSSPGEGLIFNQPQH
TRBJ2-5 TRBV11-2 - once ASSLGWAQETQY
TRBJ2-3 TRBV6-5 TRBD1 - ASGRIGQGTDTQY
TRBJ1-6 TRBV18 TRBD1 few ASSPGTGANSPLH
TRBJ2-1 TRBV5-1 TRBD2 - ASSLAGLAGLYNEQF
TRBJ1-2 TRBV28 TRBD1 - ASSPRTGSSYGYT
TRBJ2-3 TRBV12-5 TRBD2 - ASGVRLAGENTDTQY
TRBJ2-7 TRBV30 TRBD1 - AWSDSPGTVPYEQY
TRBJ2-1 TRBV5-1 TRBD2 few ASSLSTSGSLNEQF
TRBJ2-1 TRBV9 TRBD1 once ASSEGGPSTYYNEQF
TRBJ1-5 TRBV10-1 TRBD1 - ASTDGQGVLQPQH
TRBJ2-7 TRBV5-6 TRBD1 few ASSHMTGLLSYEQY
TRBJ1-2 TRBV2 - once ARIRLGRRGDYGYT
TRBJ1-5 TRBV11-2 TRBD1 few ASSLRGQVNQPQH
TRBJ1-4 TRBV12-2 - once ASRIRDLNEKLF
TRBJ2-1 TRBV7-3 TRBD2 - ASSSQRGSSYNEQF
TRBJ2-4 TRBV24-1 - - ATSDGSLAKNIQY
TRBJ2-7 TRBV7-2 - - ASSLVNHAVSYEQY
TRBJ1-1 TRBV10-3 - - AITSQGEVNTEAF
TRBJ2-1 TRBV6-4 TRBD1 once ASSGTGNNEQF
TRBJ2-7 TRBV5-1 TRBD2 once ASSSGPAGSYEQY
TRBJ2-4 TRBV6-5 - - ASSYSRLAKNIQY